These 11 T cell receptor beta chains came from one sample sequenced in a study of control samples from healthy donors and cancer patients. Method: immunoSEQ multiplex PCR; TCRdb's copy keeps in-frame clones and lacks some. The data hold around 55,000 clones, with 95% to 96% observed a single time. Sequenced input: blood. The receptors were gathered from a woman younger than 30 in good health.

This clone has only a few counts. The V gene is TRBV6-4, the J gene TRBJ2-2; D not certain. The V gene lost 0 bases and the J gene lost 5 bases, with 13 bases spanning the gap. This CDR3 has 16 residues. Germline-derived CDR1 and CDR2 are MRHNA and SNTAGT. CDR3 sequence (DNA): TGTGCCAGCAGTGACTCGCCCGGCAGTGAAACCGGGGAGCTGTTTTTT. It is translated as CASSDSPGSETGELFF.

The chain carries TRBV6-1 and TRBJ2-3; 14 nucleotides agree with TRBD2. With 3 bases clipped from V and 4 bases from J, the junction kept 0 bases outside the gene matches. There are 15 residues in the CDR3. CDR1 is MNHNS, CDR2 SASEGT, per germline. The CDR3 DNA sequence: TGTGCCAGCAGTGAGACTAGCGGGGGGGCAGATACGCAGTATTTT. Translation: CASSETSGGADTQYF.

To note about this clone: At one of its ends the junction is not consistent with the germline gene, which may arise from a read error. V and J are TRBV7-9 and TRBJ1-1; D is unresolved. In germline, CDR1 is SEHNR, CDR2 FQNEAQ (reference sequence). This CDR3 has 16 amino acids. The CDR3 DNA reads TGTGCCAGCACCTTACTAGGACCGAGTATGAACACTGAAGCTTTCTTT. Translating gives CASTLLGPSMNTEAFF. The full variable domain, completed using reference TRBV7-9 and TRBJ1-1, is DTGVSQNPRHKITKRGQNVTFRCDPISEHNRLYWYRQTLGQGPEFLTYFQNEAQLEKSRLLSDRFSAERPKGSFSTLEIQRTEQGDSAMYLCASTLLGPSMNTEAFFGQGTRLTVV.

This sequence joins TRBV30 and TRBJ2-3; 9 bases map to TRBD2. The CDR3 is made up of 16 amino acids. Per the germline V gene, CDR1 is GTSNPN and CDR2 is SVGIG (reference sequence). With 2 bases clipped from V and 7 bases from J, the junction kept 13 bases outside the gene matches. In DNA form, the CDR3 reads TGTGCCTGGAGTCCGATACGACTAGCGGATCCTTATACGCAGTATTTT. Translated, it gives CAWSPIRLADPYTQYF.

The J gene is TRBJ1-2, the V gene TRBV27; 8 bases map to TRBD1. The V segment lost 5 bases and the J segment 8 bases; nucleotides outside the gene matches: 7. Germline-derived CDR1 and CDR2 are MNHEY and SMNVEV (reference sequence). CDR3 length: 13 residues. The CDR3 spells CASSTQGARGYTF. DNA for the CDR3: TGTGCCAGCAGTACCCAGGGGGCTCGGGGCTACACCTTC.

The chain has TRBV7-6 and TRBJ2-5, with 7 bases fitting TRBD2. With V trimmed by 1 base and J by 4 bases, 9 bases remained unmatched. Looked up from germline, CDR1 is SGHVS and CDR2 is FNYEAQ. The CDR3 runs 16 residues. In DNA, the CDR3 is TGTGCCAGCAGCTTAGTGTCTAGCCCGGGGGGAGAGACCCAGTACTTC. Residues: CASSLVSSPGGETQYF.

This chain links TRBV11-2 with TRBJ2-3; 8 bases map to TRBD2. V dropped 1 base and J dropped 6; count of bases not matched to a gene: 12. Germline assignment: CDR1 SGHAT and CDR2 FQNNGV. The length of the CDR3 is 17 residues. CDR3 nucleotide sequence: TGTGCCAGCAGCTTAGTAGTACCCGGGGGGGCGGGGGATACGCAGTATTTT. Translated: CASSLVVPGGAGDTQYF.

The rearrangement joins TRBV30 to TRBJ1-1, with 7 bases matching TRBD1. J gave up 1 base and V 2 bases, and 7 bases lay outside the gene matches. Germline loops: CDR1 GTSNPN, CDR2 SVGIG (reference sequence). This CDR3 region has 15 residues. The CDR3 is CAWSKGRDRNTEAFF. Written as DNA, the CDR3 is TGTGCCTGGAGTAAGGGGAGGGACAGGAACACTGAAGCTTTCTTT. The variable domain in full, completed from reference TRBV30 and TRBJ1-1, reads SQTIHQWPATLVQPVGSPLSLECTVEGTSNPNLYWYRQAAGRGLQLLFYSVGIGQISSEVPQNLSASRPQDRQFILSSKKLLLSDSGFYLCAWSKGRDRNTEAFFGQGTRLTVV.

The chain employs TRBV23-1 and TRBJ1-1; TRBD1 matches 7 bases. TRBV23-1 is sorted into the ORF group, with uncertain function. The CDR3 is made up of 11 amino acids. The V gene end was trimmed by 10 bases and the J gene end by 5 bases; junction bases not matched to a gene: 4. CDR3 amino acids: CAIPGGTEAFF. The CDR3 region has the DNA TGCGCCATACCAGGGGGGACTGAAGCTTTCTTT.

This chain joins TRBV7-3 and TRBJ2-3; D unresolved. The CDR3 sequence is 14 residues long. Per the germline V gene, CDR1 is SGHTA and CDR2 is FQGTGA. Trimming shortened V by 5 bases and J by 3 bases, and 12 bases separated the two germline ends. The CDR3 sequence: CASSLYSRTDTQYF. CDR3 nucleotides: TGTGCCAGCAGCCTCTATTCTAGAACAGATACGCAGTATTTT.

V gene TRBV29-1 combines with J gene TRBJ2-5, with D perhaps matching TRBD1 or TRBD2 (5 bases each). Trimming took 4 bases from V and 0 from J, leaving 12 bases between them. Germline V gene lookup returns CDR1 SQVTM and CDR2 ANQGSEA. The CDR3 spans 14 residues. The CDR3 here is CSVVGPYNQETQYF. The CDR3 DNA is TGCAGCGTTGTGGGACCATACAACCAAGAGACCCAGTACTTC.